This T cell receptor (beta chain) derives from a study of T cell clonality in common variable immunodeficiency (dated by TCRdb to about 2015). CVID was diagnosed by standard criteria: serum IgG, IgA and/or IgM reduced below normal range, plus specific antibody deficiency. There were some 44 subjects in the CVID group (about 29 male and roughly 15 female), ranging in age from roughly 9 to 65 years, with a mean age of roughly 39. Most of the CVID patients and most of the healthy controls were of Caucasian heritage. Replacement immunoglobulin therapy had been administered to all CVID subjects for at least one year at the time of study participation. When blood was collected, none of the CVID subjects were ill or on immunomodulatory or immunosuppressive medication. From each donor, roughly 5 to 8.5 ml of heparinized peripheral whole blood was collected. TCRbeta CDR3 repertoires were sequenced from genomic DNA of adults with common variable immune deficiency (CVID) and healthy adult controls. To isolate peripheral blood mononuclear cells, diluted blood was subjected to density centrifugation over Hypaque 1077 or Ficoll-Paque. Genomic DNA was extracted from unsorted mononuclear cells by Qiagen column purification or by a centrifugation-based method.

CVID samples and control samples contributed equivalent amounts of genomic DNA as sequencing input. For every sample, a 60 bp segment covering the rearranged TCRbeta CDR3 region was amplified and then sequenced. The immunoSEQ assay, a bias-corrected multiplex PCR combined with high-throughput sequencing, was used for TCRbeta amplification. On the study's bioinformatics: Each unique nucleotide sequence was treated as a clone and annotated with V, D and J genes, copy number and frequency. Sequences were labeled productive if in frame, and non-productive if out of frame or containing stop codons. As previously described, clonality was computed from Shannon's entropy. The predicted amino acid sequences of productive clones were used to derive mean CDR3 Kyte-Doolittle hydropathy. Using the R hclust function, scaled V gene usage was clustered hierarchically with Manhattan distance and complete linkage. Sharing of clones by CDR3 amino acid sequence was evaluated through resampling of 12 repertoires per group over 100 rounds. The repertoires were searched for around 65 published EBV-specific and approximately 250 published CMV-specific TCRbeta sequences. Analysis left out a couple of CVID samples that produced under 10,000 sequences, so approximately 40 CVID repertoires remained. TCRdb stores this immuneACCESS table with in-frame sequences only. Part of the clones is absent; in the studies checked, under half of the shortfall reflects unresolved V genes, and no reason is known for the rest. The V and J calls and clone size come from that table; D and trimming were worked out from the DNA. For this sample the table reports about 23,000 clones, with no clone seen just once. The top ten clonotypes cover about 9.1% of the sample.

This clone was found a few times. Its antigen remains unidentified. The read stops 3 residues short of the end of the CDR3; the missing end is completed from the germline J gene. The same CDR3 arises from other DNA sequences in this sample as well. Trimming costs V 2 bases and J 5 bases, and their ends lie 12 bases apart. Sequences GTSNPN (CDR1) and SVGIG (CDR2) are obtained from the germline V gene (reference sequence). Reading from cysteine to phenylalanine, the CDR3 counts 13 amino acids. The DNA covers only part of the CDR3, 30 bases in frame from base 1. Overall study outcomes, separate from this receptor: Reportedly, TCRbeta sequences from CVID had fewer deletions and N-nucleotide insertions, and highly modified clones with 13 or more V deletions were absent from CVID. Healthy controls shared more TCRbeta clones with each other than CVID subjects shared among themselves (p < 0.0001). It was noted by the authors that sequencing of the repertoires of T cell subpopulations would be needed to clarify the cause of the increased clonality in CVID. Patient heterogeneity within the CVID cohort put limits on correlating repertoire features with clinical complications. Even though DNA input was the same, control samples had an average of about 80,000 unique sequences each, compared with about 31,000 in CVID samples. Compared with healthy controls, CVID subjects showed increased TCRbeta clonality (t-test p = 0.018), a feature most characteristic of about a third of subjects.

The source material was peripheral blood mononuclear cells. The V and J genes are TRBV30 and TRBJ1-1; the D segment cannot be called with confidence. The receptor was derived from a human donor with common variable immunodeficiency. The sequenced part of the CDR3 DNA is TGTGCCTGGAGTCTTGGGCAGGTTACTGAA. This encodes CAWSLGQVTE. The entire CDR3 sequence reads CAWSLGQVTEAFF.